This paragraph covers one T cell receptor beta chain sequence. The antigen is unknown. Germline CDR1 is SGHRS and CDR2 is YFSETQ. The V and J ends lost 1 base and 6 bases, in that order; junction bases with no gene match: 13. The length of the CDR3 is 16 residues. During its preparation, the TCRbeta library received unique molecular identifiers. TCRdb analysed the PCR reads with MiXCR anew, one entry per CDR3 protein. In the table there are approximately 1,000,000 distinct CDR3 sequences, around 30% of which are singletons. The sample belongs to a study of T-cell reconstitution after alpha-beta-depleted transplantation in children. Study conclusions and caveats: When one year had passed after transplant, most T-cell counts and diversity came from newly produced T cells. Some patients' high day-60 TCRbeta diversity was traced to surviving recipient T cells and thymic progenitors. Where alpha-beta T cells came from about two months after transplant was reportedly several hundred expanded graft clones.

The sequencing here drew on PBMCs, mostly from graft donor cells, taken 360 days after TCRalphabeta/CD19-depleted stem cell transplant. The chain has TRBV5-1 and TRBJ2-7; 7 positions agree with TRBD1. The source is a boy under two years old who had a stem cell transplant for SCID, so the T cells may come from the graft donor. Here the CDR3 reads CASSLHGETGLGEQYF. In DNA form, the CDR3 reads TGCGCCAGCAGCTTGCACGGTGAGACAGGGTTGGGCGAGCAGTACTTC. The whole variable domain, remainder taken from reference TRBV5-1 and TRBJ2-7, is KAGVTQTPRYLIKTRGQQVTLSCSPISGHRSVSWYQQTPGQGLQFLFEYFSETQRNKGNFPGRFSGRQFSNSRSEMNVSTLELGDSALYLCASSLHGETGLGEQYFGPGTRLTVT.